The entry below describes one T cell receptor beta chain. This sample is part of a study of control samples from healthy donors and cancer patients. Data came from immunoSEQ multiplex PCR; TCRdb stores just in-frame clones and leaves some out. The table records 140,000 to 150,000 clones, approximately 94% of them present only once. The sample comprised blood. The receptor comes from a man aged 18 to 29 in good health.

The CDR3 nucleotides are TGTGCCAGCAGTGACCCCCGGTTGTGGGGTGCCTATAATTCACCCCTCCACTTT. It yields the protein CASSDPRLWGAYNSPLHF. V is TRBV6-1 and J is TRBJ1-6; D gene ambiguous. Trimming removed 3 bases at V and 2 bases at J, with 17 bases between. The CDR3 loop spans 18 amino acids. Germline V gives CDR1 MNHNS, CDR2 SASEGT.